This record concerns one T cell receptor beta chain sequence. Clones were read by immunoSEQ multiplex PCR, and TCRdb kept only the in-frame ones, dropping some. The data show 100,000 or so clones, with about 94% seen just once and over 0.85% held by the top ten. This sample was included in a study of T cell changes during pregnancy in multiple sclerosis. The ends lost 3 bases at V and 9 bases at J; junction bases unmatched: 6. The CDR3 covers 16 residues. In germline, CDR1 is PRHDT, CDR2 FYEKMQ (reference sequence). The rearrangement joins TRBV13 to TRBJ2-1, with 15 bases aligning to TRBD2. This sequence originates from a female donor with multiple sclerosis, enrolled in a pregnancy study. The sequences come from peripheral blood, collected after pregnancy. The CDR3 is CASSFRTSGRETEQFF. CDR3 nucleotide sequence: TGTGCCAGCAGCTTTCGGACTAGCGGGAGGGAGACTGAGCAGTTCTTC.